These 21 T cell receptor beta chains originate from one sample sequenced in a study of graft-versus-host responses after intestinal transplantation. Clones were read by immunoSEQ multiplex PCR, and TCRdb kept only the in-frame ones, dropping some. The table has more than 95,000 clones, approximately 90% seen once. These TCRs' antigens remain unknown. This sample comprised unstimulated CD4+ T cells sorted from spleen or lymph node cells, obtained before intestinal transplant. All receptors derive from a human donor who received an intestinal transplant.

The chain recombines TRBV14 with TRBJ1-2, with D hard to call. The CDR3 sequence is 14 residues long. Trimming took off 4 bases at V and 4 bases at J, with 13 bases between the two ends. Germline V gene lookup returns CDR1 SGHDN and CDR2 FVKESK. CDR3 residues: CASSPYFPGYGYTF. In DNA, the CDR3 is TGTGCCAGCAGCCCTTACTTTCCCGGCTATGGCTACACCTTC. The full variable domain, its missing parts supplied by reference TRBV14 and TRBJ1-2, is EAGVTQFPSHSVIEKGQTVTLRCDPISGHDNLYWYRRVMGKEIKFLLHFVKESKQDESGMPNNRFLAERTGGTYSTLKVQPAELEDSGVYFCASSPYFPGYGYTFGSGTRLTVV.

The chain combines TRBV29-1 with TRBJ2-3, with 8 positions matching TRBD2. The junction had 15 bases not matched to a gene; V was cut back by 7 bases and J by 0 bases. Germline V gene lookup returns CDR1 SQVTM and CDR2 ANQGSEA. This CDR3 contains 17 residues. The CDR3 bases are TGCAGCGCCGGGGGGGACCGACTGTCCGCTAGCACAGATACGCAGTATTTT. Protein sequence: CSAGGDRLSASTDTQYF.

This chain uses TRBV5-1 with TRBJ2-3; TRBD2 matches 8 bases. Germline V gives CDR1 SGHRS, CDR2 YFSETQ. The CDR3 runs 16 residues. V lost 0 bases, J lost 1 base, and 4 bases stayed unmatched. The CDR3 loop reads CASSLVVREGTDTQYF. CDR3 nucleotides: TGCGCCAGCAGCTTGGTGGTGCGGGAGGGCACAGATACGCAGTATTTT.

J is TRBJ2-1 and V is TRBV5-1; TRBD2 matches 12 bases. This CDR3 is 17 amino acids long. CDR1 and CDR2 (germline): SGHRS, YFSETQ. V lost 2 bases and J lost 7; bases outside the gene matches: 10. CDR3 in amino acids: CASSFNRLAGEKNEQFF. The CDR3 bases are TGCGCCAGCAGCTTTAATAGACTAGCGGGAGAAAAAAATGAGCAGTTCTTC.

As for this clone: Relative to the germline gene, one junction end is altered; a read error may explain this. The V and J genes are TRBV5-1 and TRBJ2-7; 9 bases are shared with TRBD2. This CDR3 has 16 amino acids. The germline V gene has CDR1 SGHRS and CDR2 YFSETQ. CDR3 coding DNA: TGCGCCAGCAGCTTTGGCGGGGGGGGAAAATCCTACGAGCGGTACTTC. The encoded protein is CASSFGGGGKSYERYF.

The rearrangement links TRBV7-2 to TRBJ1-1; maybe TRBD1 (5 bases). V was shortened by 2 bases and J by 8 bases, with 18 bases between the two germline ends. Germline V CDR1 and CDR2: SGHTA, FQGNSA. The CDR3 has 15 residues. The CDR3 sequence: CASSLRGGQGLEAFF. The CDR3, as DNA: TGTGCCAGCAGCTTAAGGGGTGGGCAGGGACTCGAAGCTTTCTTT.

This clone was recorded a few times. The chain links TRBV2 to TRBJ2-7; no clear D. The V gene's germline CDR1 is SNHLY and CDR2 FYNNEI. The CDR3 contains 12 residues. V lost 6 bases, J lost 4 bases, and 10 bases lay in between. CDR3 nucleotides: TGTGCCAGCAGGCAACAGATTTACGAGCAGTACTTC. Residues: CASRQQIYEQYF. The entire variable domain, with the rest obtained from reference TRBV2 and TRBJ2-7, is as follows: EPEVTQTPSHQVTQMGQEVILRCVPISNHLYFYWYRQILGQKVEFLVSFYNNEISEKSEIFDDQFSVERPDGSNFTLKIRSTKLEDSAMYFCASRQQIYEQYFGPGTRLTVT.

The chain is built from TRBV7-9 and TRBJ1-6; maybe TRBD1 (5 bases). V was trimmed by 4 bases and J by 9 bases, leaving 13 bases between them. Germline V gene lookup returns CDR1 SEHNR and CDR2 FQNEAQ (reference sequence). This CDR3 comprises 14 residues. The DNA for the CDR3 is TGTGCCAGCAGCTCCCTCGGGGGAAGTTCACCCCTCCACTTT. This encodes CASSSLGGSSPLHF.

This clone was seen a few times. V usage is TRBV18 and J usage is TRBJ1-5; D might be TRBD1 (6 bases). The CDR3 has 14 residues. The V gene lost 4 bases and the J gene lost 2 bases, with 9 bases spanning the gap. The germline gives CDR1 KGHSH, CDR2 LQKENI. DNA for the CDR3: TGTGCCAGCTCACTGGGGGCTGGCAATCAGCCCCAGCATTTT. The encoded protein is CASSLGAGNQPQHF. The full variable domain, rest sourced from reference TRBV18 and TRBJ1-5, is NAGVMQNPRHLVRRRGQEARLRCSPMKGHSHVYWYRQLPEEGLKFMVYLQKENIIDESGMPKERFSAEFPKEGPSILRIQQVVRGDSAAYFCASSLGAGNQPQHFGDGTRLSIL.

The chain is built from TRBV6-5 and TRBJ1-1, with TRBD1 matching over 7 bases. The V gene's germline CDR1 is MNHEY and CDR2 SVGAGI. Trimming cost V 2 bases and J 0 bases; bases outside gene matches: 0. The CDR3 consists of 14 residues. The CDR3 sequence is CASSYGQVNTEAFF. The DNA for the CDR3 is TGTGCCAGCAGTTACGGACAGGTGAACACTGAAGCTTTCTTT.

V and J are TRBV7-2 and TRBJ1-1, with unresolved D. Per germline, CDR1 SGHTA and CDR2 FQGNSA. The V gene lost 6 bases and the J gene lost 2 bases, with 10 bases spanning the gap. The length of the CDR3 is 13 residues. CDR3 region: CASSYQLNTEAFF. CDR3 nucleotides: TGTGCCAGCAGTTATCAGTTAAACACTGAAGCTTTCTTT.

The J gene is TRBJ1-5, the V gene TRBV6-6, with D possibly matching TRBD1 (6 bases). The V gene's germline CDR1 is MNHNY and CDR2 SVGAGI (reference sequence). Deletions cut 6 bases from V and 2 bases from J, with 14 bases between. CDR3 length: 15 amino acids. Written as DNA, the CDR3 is TGTGCCAGCAGCCTAATGGGGGCAGGCAATCAGCCCCAGCATTTT. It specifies CASSLMGAGNQPQHF.

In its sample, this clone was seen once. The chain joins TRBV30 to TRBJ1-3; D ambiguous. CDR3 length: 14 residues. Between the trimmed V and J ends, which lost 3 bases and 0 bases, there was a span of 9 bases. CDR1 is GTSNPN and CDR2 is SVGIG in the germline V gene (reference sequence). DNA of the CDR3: TGTGCCTGGAGCCCAGCGATCTCTGGAAACACCATATATTTT. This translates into CAWSPAISGNTIYF.

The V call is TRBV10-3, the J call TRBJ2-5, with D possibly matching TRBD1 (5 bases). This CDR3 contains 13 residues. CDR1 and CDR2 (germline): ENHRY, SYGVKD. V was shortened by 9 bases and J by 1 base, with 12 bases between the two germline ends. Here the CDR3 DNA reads TGTGCCATTGCGCGAGACAGCCAAGAGACCCAGTACTTC. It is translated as CAIARDSQETQYF.

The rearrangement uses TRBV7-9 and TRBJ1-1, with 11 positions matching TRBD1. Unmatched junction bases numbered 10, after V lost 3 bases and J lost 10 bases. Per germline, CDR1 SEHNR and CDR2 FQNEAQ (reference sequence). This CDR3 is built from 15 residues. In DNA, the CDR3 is TGTGCCAGCAGCTTGGCCGGGACAGGGGGGTCAAGAGCTTTCTTT. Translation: CASSLAGTGGSRAFF.

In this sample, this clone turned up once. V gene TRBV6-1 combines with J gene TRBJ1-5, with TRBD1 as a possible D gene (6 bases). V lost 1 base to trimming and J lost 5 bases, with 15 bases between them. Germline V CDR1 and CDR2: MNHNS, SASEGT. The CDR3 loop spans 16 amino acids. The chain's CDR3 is CASSEVGQGWDQPQHF. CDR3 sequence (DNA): TGTGCCAGCAGTGAAGTTGGTCAGGGGTGGGATCAGCCCCAGCATTTT.

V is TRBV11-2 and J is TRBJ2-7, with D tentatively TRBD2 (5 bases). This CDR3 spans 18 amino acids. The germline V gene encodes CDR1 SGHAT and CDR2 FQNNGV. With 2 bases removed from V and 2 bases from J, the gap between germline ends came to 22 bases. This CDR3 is CASSLSSQAGDYAYEQYF. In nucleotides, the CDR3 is TGTGCCAGCAGCTTATCCTCCCAGGCTGGCGACTACGCCTACGAGCAGTACTTC.

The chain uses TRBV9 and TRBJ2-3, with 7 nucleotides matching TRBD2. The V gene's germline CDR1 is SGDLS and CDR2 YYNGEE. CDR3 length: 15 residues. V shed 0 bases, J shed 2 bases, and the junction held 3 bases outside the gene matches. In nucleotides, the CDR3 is TGTGCCAGCAGCGTAGCTAGCGGATACACAGATACGCAGTATTTT. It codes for CASSVASGYTDTQYF.

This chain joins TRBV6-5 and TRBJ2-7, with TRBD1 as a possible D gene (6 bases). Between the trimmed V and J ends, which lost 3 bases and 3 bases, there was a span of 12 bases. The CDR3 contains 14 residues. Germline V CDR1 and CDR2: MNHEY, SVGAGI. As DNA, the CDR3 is TGTGCCAGCAGTTATGGGGGCAGCGTCTACGAGCAGTACTTC. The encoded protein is CASSYGGSVYEQYF.

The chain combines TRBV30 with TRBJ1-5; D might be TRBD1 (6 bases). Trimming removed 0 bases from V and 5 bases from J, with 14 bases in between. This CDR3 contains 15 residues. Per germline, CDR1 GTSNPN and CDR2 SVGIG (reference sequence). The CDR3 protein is CAWSVGLAGDQPQHF. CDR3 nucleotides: TGTGCCTGGAGTGTAGGTTTGGCAGGGGATCAGCCCCAGCATTTT.

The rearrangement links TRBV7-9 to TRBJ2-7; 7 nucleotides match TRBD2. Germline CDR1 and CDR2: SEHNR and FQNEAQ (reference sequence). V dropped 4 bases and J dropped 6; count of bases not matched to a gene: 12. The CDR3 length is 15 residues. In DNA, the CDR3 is TGTGCCAGCAGCTATCCTGGGCGGGAGCACCGCGAGCAGTACTTC. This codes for CASSYPGREHREQYF.